This T cell receptor (beta chain) was found in a study of CD4 T cells in relation to SARS-CoV-2 and coronaviruses (dated by TCRdb to the early 2020s). Regarding the research as a whole: In the ViraFEST assay, PBMCs were cultured with antigen for 9 to 10 days, after which TCR beta CDR3s were sequenced to identify antigen-specific clonal expansions. An HIV-1 Nef peptide pool or a culture without peptide was used as the negative reference condition. HLA restriction was mapped for shared crossreactive spike epitopes using patient-derived lymphoblastoid cell lines. The study assessed, at the TCR clonotype level, memory CD4+ T cell crossreactivity between SARS-CoV-2 and common cold coronavirus spike proteins. The Adaptive Biotechnologies TCR-sequencing kit was used to sequence samples from a few pre-COVID donors and the naive versus memory experiments, while other data came from Illumina-based sequencing. For other donors in the study, expansion assays were sequenced with a different, Illumina-based TCR-beta assay.

Regarding this clone: It has no known antigen specificity. No base qualities exist here, and no much larger clone lies one base off it.

CD4+ T cells from unexposed donors were collected before the COVID-19 pandemic (2011-2018). Following 10 days of culture, the EasySep CD4+ T cell isolation kit was used to isolate CD4+ T cells. As cell number allowed, CD4+ T cells from unexposed donors were tested for reactivity to SARS-CoV-2 S and N and to four common cold coronavirus spike pools. Each well held more than 1.5 million PBMCs cultured in IMDM containing about 5% human AB serum and roughly 9.4 IU/ml IL-2. Half of the culture medium was replaced with fresh IL-2-containing medium on days 3 and 7. In general, every peptide culture condition was set up in three replicate wells. Leukapheresis product for the unexposed donors was bought commercially. Ficoll-Paque PLUS gradient centrifugation was used to isolate PBMCs from either whole blood or leukapheresis product. PBMCs were either cryopreserved at -140°C or used fresh in the expansion assay. The QIAamp Micro DNA Kit was used to extract genomic DNA from the CD4+ T cells.

What the research found in general, with its limitations: Because no donor provided both pre-pandemic and post-infection samples, tracing the source of pre-existing responses was limited. Memory CD4+ clonotypes crossrecognizing SARS-CoV-2 and at least one common cold coronavirus spike were found in around three fifths of donors. Compared with monoreactive clones, crossreactive clones had significantly weaker SARS-CoV-2-driven expansion, a result consistent with antigenic imprinting. The study was limited by small numbers of patients and tested TCRs. Because the crossreactivity analysis focused on spike protein, crossreactivity against other viral proteins was not assessed.

Receptor libraries were prepared by the immunoSEQ multiplex PCR assay. On the authors' methods: During preprocessing, nonproductive sequences were discarded, as were any CDR3s that did not begin with C, did not end with F or W, or were shorter than 7 amino acids. Antigen-specific clonotypes were called with the MANAFEST web app on the basis of expansion relative to the reference and to other culture wells. To be counted as positive, a clone had to show significant expansion compared with the reference culture, at an FDR below 0.05, in 2 of 3 replicate wells. Positive clones also required significant expansion versus all other tandem wells and an odds ratio above 5. After three terminal residues were trimmed from each end, CDR3 homology was quantified as pairwise Levenshtein distance using the stringdist R package. Sourced from immuneACCESS, this table was stored by TCRdb with only in-frame sequences that have V and J called. A share of the clones is absent; for the studies checked, an unresolved V gene accounts for under half, and the remainder has no known explanation. V, J and clone size derive from that table, while D and trimming were established from the DNA sequence. The sample table records 20,000 to 25,000 clones; more than 75% of these occur just once. The ten largest account for 14% of the sample.

Material: CD4+ T cells from PBMCs, cultured in vitro. The receptor was isolated from a human donor in good health.

Read as DNA, the sequence is TGTGCCAGCAGTGTACAGGGTCAAGAGACCCAGTACTTC. Its protein is CASSVQGQETQYF. The chain links TRBV2 with TRBJ2-5; possibly the D gene is TRBD1, per 6 matching bases. There are 13 amino acids in the CDR3, from cysteine to phenylalanine inclusive. Solely the CDR3 DNA is kept, with 39 bases framed from the first base. Reading the germline V gene gives CDR1 SNHLY and CDR2 FYNNEI. V is shortened by 4 bases, J by 2 bases, and the region joining them spans 8 bases.